Below, 29 T cell receptor gamma chains from the same sample are listed, as sequenced in a study of Vδ1+ human thymocytes. Extracted RNA was reverse transcribed into cDNA. The CDR3 regions were amplified by multiplex PCR from V-gene primers to a constant-region primer. TCRdb re-called the multiplex PCR reads through CATT. Among about 36,000 gamma-chain clones listed, around 20% were seen once. No antigens are known for them. Study-wide results and caveats: Thymic TRG and TRD repertoires appeared highly polyclonal.

Sequencing was done on a sample of Vdelta1+ gamma-delta thymocytes from the thymus. The subset was: FACS-sorted CD3+ TCRalphabeta- TCRVdelta1+ TCRVdelta2- thymocytes. These receptors were taken from a girl less than two years old who had congenital heart surgery.

Regarding this clone: Other DNA sequences in this specimen translate into the identical CDR3. The gene calls are TRGV4 and TRGJ1 or TRGJ2. V lost 0 bases and J lost 7; bases outside the gene matches: 6. CDR1 is EGSTGY, CDR2 YDSYTSSV, per germline. CDR3 size: 13 residues. In nucleotides, the CDR3 is TGTGCCACCTGGGATGGGCAGGGGTATAAGAAACTCTTT. It translates to CATWDGQGYKKLF.

This sequence joins TRGV5 and TRGJ1 or TRGJ2. The J segment lost 1 base and the V segment lost 1 base, leaving 4 bases of the junction unmatched. The CDR3 runs to 14 residues. Germline-derived CDR1 and CDR2 are VINAFY and YDVSNSKD. CDR3 amino acids: CATWDSANYYKKLF. CDR3 sequence (DNA): TGTGCCACCTGGGACAGTGCTAATTATTATAAGAAACTCTTT.

The genes are TRGV4 and TRGJP1. Germline values: CDR1 EGSTGY, CDR2 YDSYTSSV. The CDR3 spans 16 residues. Losses at the gene ends were 4 bases for V and 1 base for J; bases not matched to a gene: 9. The CDR3 spells CATWDGPGTTGWFKIF. CDR3 in DNA: TGTGCCACCTGGGACGGGCCAGGTACCACTGGTTGGTTCAAGATATTT.

This clone has just a few counts. The V and J genes are TRGV3 and TRGJ1 or TRGJ2. The germline CDR1 and CDR2 sequences are VTNTFY and YDVSTARD (reference sequence). The V and J ends lost 0 bases and 5 bases, in that order; junction bases with no gene match: 7. The CDR3 is made up of 14 amino acids. CDR3 sequence: CATWDRLWHYKKLF. The DNA of the CDR3 is TGTGCCACCTGGGACAGGCTTTGGCATTATAAGAAACTCTTT.

For this clone: This may come from a read error, since a much larger clone is one base off. Other DNA sequences in this specimen translate into the identical CDR3. The chain couples TRGV2 to TRGJP2. The V gene's germline CDR1 is EGSNGY and CDR2 YDSYNSKV. The CDR3 runs 15 residues. With V trimmed by 4 bases and J by 0 bases, 5 bases remained unmatched. CDR3 nucleotides: TGTGCCACCTGGGATGGGTATAGTAGTGATTGGATCAAGACGTTT. This sequence encodes CATWDGYSSDWIKTF.

Worth noting for this clone: This specimen includes other DNA sequences encoding the same CDR3. V and J are TRGV2 and TRGJP2. From germline, CDR1 is EGSNGY and CDR2 YDSYNSKV. V trimming: 2 bases; J trimming: 5 bases; junction bases outside the gene matches: 5. CDR3 length: 14 amino acids. The CDR3 sequence is CATWDVRSDWIKTF. DNA for the CDR3: TGTGCCACCTGGGACGTAAGGAGTGATTGGATCAAGACGTTT.

This clone was counted only a few times. The chain couples TRGV3 to TRGJ1 or TRGJ2. The J segment lost 5 bases and the V segment lost 0 bases, leaving 7 bases of the junction unmatched. The CDR3 spans 14 residues. CDR1 is VTNTFY, CDR2 YDVSTARD, per germline (reference sequence). This chain's CDR3 is CATWDRHKNYKKLF. CDR3 bases: TGTGCCACCTGGGACAGGCACAAAAATTATAAGAAACTCTTT.

The chain recombines TRGV3 with TRGJ1 or TRGJ2. The CDR3 is 15 amino acids. Trimming cost V 0 bases and J 10 bases; bases outside gene matches: 15. Looked up from germline, CDR1 is VTNTFY and CDR2 is YDVSTARD (reference sequence). In nucleotides, the CDR3 is TGTGCCACCTGGGACAGGCCGGCAGTAATAAGGAAGAAACTCTTT. Its translation is CATWDRPAVIRKKLF.

This clone was detected only a few times. The J gene is TRGJ1 or TRGJ2, the V gene TRGV9. CDR3 size: 11 residues. The junction had 7 bases not matched to a gene; V was cut back by 3 bases and J by 11 bases. Germline CDR1 and CDR2: GITISATS and ISYDGTV (reference sequence). As DNA, the CDR3 is TGTGCCTTGTGGGAGAAAAGAGAGAAACTCTTT. Amino acid sequence: CALWEKREKLF.

The gene calls are TRGV2 and TRGJ1 or TRGJ2. After removal of 0 bases from V and 11 bases from J, the junction contained 7 bases not matched to a gene. The CDR3 loop spans 12 amino acids. CDR1 EGSNGY and CDR2 YDSYNSKV come from the germline V gene. CDR3 DNA sequence: TGTGCCACCTGGGACGGGCGTTTTCAGAAACTCTTT. Translating it yields CATWDGRFQKLF.

Concerning this clone: This clone may be a read error of a much larger clone one base away. This specimen includes other DNA sequences encoding the same CDR3. The J gene is TRGJ1 or TRGJ2, the V gene TRGV4. V was clipped by 0 bases and J by 4 bases; unmatched bases: 3. CDR3 length equals 13 residues. Germline V gene lookup returns CDR1 EGSTGY and CDR2 YDSYTSSV. The CDR3 region is CATWDGKYYKKLF. In DNA, the CDR3 is TGTGCCACCTGGGATGGGAAGTATTATAAGAAACTCTTT.

This chain links TRGV5 with TRGJP2. V trimming: 0 bases; J trimming: 4 bases; junction bases outside the gene matches: 14. Germline-derived CDR1 and CDR2 are VINAFY and YDVSNSKD. CDR3 length: 18 residues. The CDR3 loop is CATWDRPGTSHSDWIKTF. The CDR3 DNA reads TGTGCCACCTGGGACAGGCCAGGGACTTCCCATAGTGATTGGATCAAGACGTTT.

This clone was observed a handful of times. V usage is TRGV3 and J usage is TRGJ1 or TRGJ2. This CDR3 is built from 13 residues. Trimming at V came to 3 bases and at J to 3 bases, leaving 5 bases not matched to a gene. Germline loops: CDR1 VTNTFY, CDR2 YDVSTARD (reference sequence). The CDR3 DNA reads as TGTGCCACCTGGGACGTAGCTTATTATAAGAAACTCTTT. This codes for CATWDVAYYKKLF.

A remark on this clone: Other DNA sequences in this specimen translate into the identical CDR3. This chain links TRGV9 with TRGJP2. The CDR3 length is 15 residues. Trimming cost V 0 bases and J 3 bases; bases outside gene matches: 4. Germline assignment: CDR1 GITISATS and CDR2 ISYDGTV (reference sequence). The CDR3 DNA sequence: TGTGCCTTGTGGGAGGTGCAGGGTAGTGATTGGATCAAGACGTTT. This codes for CALWEVQGSDWIKTF.

There are a few counts of this clone. The V call is TRGV2, the J call TRGJ1 or TRGJ2. V was clipped by 3 bases and J by 3 bases; unmatched bases: 5. Germline V CDR1 and CDR2: EGSNGY, YDSYNSKV. The CDR3 length is 13 residues. The CDR3 DNA is TGTGCCACCTGGGACCCCGTTTATTATAAGAAACTCTTT. Its translation is CATWDPVYYKKLF.

Only a few counts were recorded for this clone. Other DNA sequences from this sample encode an identical CDR3 as well. This chain joins TRGV2 and TRGJ1 or TRGJ2. Trimming removed 0 bases from V and 10 bases from J; junction bases left unmatched: 6. Germline CDR1 is EGSNGY and CDR2 is YDSYNSKV. The CDR3 is 12 residues long. CDR3 nucleotides: TGTGCCACCTGGGACGGGTTGGGGAAGAAACTCTTT. It specifies CATWDGLGKKLF.

V and J are TRGV3 and TRGJ1 or TRGJ2. The V and J ends lost 3 bases and 3 bases, in that order; junction bases with no gene match: 20. Looked up from germline, CDR1 is VTNTFY and CDR2 is YDVSTARD (reference sequence). The CDR3 consists of 18 residues. The CDR3 protein is CATWDYPSNRKLYYKKLF. Here the CDR3 DNA reads TGTGCCACCTGGGACTATCCTTCCAATAGAAAGCTTTATTATAAGAAACTCTTT.

The chain recombines TRGV4 with TRGJ1 or TRGJ2. V shed 9 bases, J shed 4 bases, and the junction held 6 bases outside the gene matches. The length of the CDR3 is 11 residues. Germline V gives CDR1 EGSTGY, CDR2 YDSYTSSV. The CDR3 region has the DNA TGTGCCACCGTAACCTATTATAAGAAACTCTTT. It encodes CATVTYYKKLF.

This clone was recorded a few times. The chain combines TRGV8 with TRGJ1 or TRGJ2. After removal of 3 bases from V and 7 bases from J, the junction contained 9 bases not matched to a gene. Germline CDR1 is VENAVY and CDR2 is YDSYNSRV. This CDR3 comprises 13 residues. CDR3 sequence (DNA): TGTGCCACCTGGGATGACTTGGGCTATAAGAAACTCTTT. It encodes CATWDDLGYKKLF.

Comment on this clone: Other DNA sequences within the sample encode an identical CDR3. The chain carries TRGV9 and TRGJ1 or TRGJ2. This CDR3 is built from 13 residues. J gave up 3 bases and V 1 base, and 3 bases lay outside the gene matches. Germline V gene data show CDR1 as GITISATS and CDR2 as ISYDGTV (reference sequence). The CDR3 nucleotides are TGTGCCTTGTGGGAGGTCTGTTATTATAAGAAACTCTTT. Its translation is CALWEVCYYKKLF.

The chain is built from TRGV3 and TRGJ1 or TRGJ2. Germline CDR1 is VTNTFY and CDR2 is YDVSTARD (reference sequence). There are 15 residues in the CDR3. The V gene end was trimmed by 3 bases and the J gene end by 6 bases; junction bases not matched to a gene: 14. The CDR3 sequence is CATWDGRLLGYKKLF. CDR3 nucleotides: TGTGCCACCTGGGACGGGCGTCTACTGGGTTATAAGAAACTCTTT.

The sample holds a few counts of this clone. The chain combines TRGV4 with TRGJ1 or TRGJ2. Germline V CDR1 and CDR2: EGSTGY, YDSYTSSV. J was trimmed by 3 bases and V by 9 bases; bases with no gene match: 5. The CDR3 covers 11 residues. CDR3 DNA sequence: TGTGCCACCACGCGTTATTATAAGAAACTCTTT. It yields the protein CATTRYYKKLF.

The chain links TRGV8 to TRGJ1 or TRGJ2. The CDR3 has 14 residues. CDR1 and CDR2 from the germline V gene are VENAVY and YDSYNSRV. The junction had 8 bases not matched to a gene; V was cut back by 3 bases and J by 3 bases. CDR3 DNA sequence: TGTGCCACCTGGGATGTCCCGCCTTATTATAAGAAACTCTTT. This encodes CATWDVPPYYKKLF.

Comments on this clone: The sample has other DNA sequences that encode this CDR3 too. This sequence joins TRGV2 and TRGJ1 or TRGJ2. This CDR3 spans 14 amino acids. The trim removed 0 bases at V and 4 bases at J, leaving 6 bases unmatched. Per germline, CDR1 EGSNGY and CDR2 YDSYNSKV. The CDR3 coding sequence is TGTGCCACCTGGGACGGGCCATGGTATTATAAGAAACTCTTT. This gives the protein CATWDGPWYYKKLF.

For this clone: Other DNA sequences within the sample encode an identical CDR3. The chain has TRGV4 and TRGJ1 or TRGJ2. V lost 0 bases, J lost 8 bases, and 4 bases stayed unmatched. The CDR3 is 12 amino acids. The V gene's germline CDR1 is EGSTGY and CDR2 YDSYTSSV. In DNA, the CDR3 is TGTGCCACCTGGGATGGGCTGAATAAGAAACTCTTT. Protein: CATWDGLNKKLF.

V usage is TRGV8 and J usage is TRGJ1 or TRGJ2. From germline, CDR1 is VENAVY and CDR2 YDSYNSRV. V trimming: 6 bases; J trimming: 11 bases; junction bases outside the gene matches: 13. The CDR3 runs 12 residues. CDR3 amino acids: CATWNMWKEKLF. For the CDR3, the DNA is TGTGCCACCTGGAACATGTGGAAGGAGAAACTCTTT.

This clone was found a few times. The chain has TRGV2 and TRGJ1 or TRGJ2. This CDR3 contains 17 residues. Looked up from germline, CDR1 is EGSNGY and CDR2 is YDSYNSKV. V gave up 3 bases and J gave up 2 bases; unmatched junction bases: 16. The CDR3 coding sequence is TGTGCCACCTGGGACTCCTCGGGGGGGATTTATTATTATAAGAAACTCTTT. It translates to CATWDSSGGIYYYKKLF.

This clone was counted only a few times. The chain combines TRGV3 with TRGJ1 or TRGJ2. Trimming removed 1 base from V and 6 bases from J; junction bases left unmatched: 9. The CDR3 length is 14 residues. The germline V gene has CDR1 VTNTFY and CDR2 YDVSTARD (reference sequence). CDR3 region: CATWDSSPAYKKLF. The CDR3 nucleotides read TGTGCCACCTGGGACAGCTCCCCCGCTTATAAGAAACTCTTT.

Points on this clone: Additional DNA sequences in this sample encode the identical CDR3. The chain uses TRGV2 and TRGJ1 or TRGJ2. In germline, CDR1 is EGSNGY, CDR2 YDSYNSKV. The J segment lost 5 bases and the V segment lost 0 bases, leaving 4 bases of the junction unmatched. CDR3 length: 13 residues. The CDR3 DNA reads TGTGCCACCTGGGACGGGCAACATTATAAGAAACTCTTT. Translation gives CATWDGQHYKKLF.